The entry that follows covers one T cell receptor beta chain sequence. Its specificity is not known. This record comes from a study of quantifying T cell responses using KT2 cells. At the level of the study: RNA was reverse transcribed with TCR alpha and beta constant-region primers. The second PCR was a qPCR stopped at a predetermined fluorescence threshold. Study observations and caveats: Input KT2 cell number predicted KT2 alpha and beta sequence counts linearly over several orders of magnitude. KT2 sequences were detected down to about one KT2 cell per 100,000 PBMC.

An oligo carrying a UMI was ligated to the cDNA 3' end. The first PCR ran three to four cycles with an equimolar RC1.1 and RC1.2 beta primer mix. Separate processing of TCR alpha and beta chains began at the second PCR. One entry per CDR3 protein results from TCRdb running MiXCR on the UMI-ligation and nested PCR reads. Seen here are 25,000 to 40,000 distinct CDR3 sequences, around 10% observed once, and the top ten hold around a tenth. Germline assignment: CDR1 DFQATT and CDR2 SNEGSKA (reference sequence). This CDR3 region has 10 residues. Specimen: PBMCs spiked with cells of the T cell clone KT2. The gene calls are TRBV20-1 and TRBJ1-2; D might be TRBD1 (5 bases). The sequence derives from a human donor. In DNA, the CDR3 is TGCAGGCAAGGGGATTATGGCTACACCTTC. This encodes CRQGDYGYTF.